The clone carrying this T cell receptor (beta chain) was picked up a small number of times. Its antigen is currently unknown. The data derive from a study of T cell repertoires in cytomegalovirus infection. Notes on the study in general: People with CMV and the relevant HLA were identified by cumulative public TCR beta family frequency.

MiXCR, applied by TCRdb to the reads, yields one record per CDR3 protein. The sample holds 900,000 to 950,000 distinct CDR3 sequences, around 32% seen once. Trimming took 5 bases from V and 2 from J, leaving 7 bases between them. The CDR3 is made up of 14 amino acids. Germline V CDR1 and CDR2: SEHNR, FQNEAQ (reference sequence). Here the sequenced sample was cultured CD8+ T cells from PBMCs, taken from culture after CMV antigen stimulation. This TCR derives from a human donor in good health (CMV status not recorded). Some clones in this sample may be carry-over from other donors' samples. The rearrangement links TRBV7-9 to TRBJ2-6; D is unresolved. The CDR3 here is CASSLPPGANVLTF. CDR3 DNA: TGTGCCAGCAGCCTCCCCCCTGGGGCCAACGTCCTGACTTTC.